This note documents a single T cell receptor beta chain sequence. This sample is drawn from a study of shared clonotypes between healthy human individuals. Positively selected for CCR7, the CD45RO-negative cells used as naive CD8 cells excluded terminally differentiated effector memory CD45RA+ cells. Produced via immunoSEQ multiplex PCR; TCRdb's table is partial and in-frame only. The repertoire holds more than 2 million clones, with just under 95% as singletons. The CDR3 has 14 residues. V shed 5 bases and J 4 bases; nucleotides not matched to a gene: 6. Germline V gene sequence: CDR1 SGHTA, CDR2 FQGNSA.

The specimen sequenced was naive CD8+ T cells sorted from blood. The chain combines TRBV7-2 with TRBJ1-2; 8 bases are a match to TRBD1. The sequence came from a man younger than 35 in good health. The CDR3 loop reads CASSQTGEAYGYTF. CDR3 sequence (DNA): TGTGCCAGCAGCCAGACAGGGGAGGCCTATGGCTACACCTTC.